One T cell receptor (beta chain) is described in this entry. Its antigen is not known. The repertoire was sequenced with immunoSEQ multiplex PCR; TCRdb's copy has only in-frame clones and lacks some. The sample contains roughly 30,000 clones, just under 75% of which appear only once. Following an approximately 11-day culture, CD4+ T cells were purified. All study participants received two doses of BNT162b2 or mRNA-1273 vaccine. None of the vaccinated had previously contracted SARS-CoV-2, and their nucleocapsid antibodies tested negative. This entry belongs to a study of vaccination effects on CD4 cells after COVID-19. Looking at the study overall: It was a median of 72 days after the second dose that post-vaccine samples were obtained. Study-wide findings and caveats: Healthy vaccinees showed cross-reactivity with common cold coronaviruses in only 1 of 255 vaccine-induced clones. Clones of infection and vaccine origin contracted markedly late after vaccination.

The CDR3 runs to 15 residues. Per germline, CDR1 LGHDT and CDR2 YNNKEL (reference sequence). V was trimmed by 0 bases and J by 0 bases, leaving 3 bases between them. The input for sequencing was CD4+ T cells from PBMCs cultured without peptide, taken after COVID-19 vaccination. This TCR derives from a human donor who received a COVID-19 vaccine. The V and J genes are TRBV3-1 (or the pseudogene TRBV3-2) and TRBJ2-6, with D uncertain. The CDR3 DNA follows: TGTGCCAGCAGCCAAGACAGCTCTGGGGCCAACGTCCTGACTTTC. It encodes CASSQDSSGANVLTF.